The 11 T cell receptor beta chains given below trace back to one sample, sequenced in a study of OX40 agonist ivuxolimab in advanced cancers. Receptors were amplified or captured by the immunoSEQ multiplex PCR assay. In TCRdb, the immuneACCESS table is reduced to in-frame sequences with V and J assigned. These tables do not hold every clone; where another copy was compared, an unresolved V gene accounts for under half, and the others remain unexplained. The sample table contains some 70,000 clones; only one count was recorded for 88% of them. Jointly, the top ten make up 0.75% to 1% of the sample. The specimen comprised CD4+ or CD8+ T cells sorted from blood, sampled in a trial of the OX40 agonist ivuxolimab. The receptors come from an adult with an advanced solid tumor such as melanoma, head and neck, liver or kidney cancer.

The CDR3 coding sequence is TGTGCCAGCAGTGTAGGACTCTCTGGGGCCAACGTCCTGACTTTC. Translated: CASSVGLSGANVLTF. The chain has TRBV2 and TRBJ2-6, with a weak D call TRBD2 (5 bases). Germline V gives CDR1 SNHLY, CDR2 FYNNEI. Between the trimmed V and J ends, which lost 4 bases and 0 bases, there was a span of 7 bases. The length of the CDR3 is 15 residues.

The chain is built from TRBV5-6 and TRBJ2-3; D is possibly TRBD1 (6 bases). CDR3 length: 14 residues. Deletions cut 6 bases from V and 2 bases from J, with 13 bases between. CDR1 is SGHDT and CDR2 is YYEEEE in the germline V gene. The DNA for the CDR3 is TGTGCCAGCATAAAGGGACACGTCACAGATACGCAGTATTTT. Its protein is CASIKGHVTDTQYF.

This sequence joins TRBV2 and TRBJ1-5; no reliable D call. CDR1 and CDR2 (germline): SNHLY, FYNNEI. The CDR3 sequence is 13 residues long. With 2 bases removed from V and 4 bases from J, the gap between germline ends came to 6 bases. As DNA, the CDR3 is TGTGCCAGCAGTGAAAGTTGGAATCAGCCCCAGCATTTT. The encoded protein is CASSESWNQPQHF.

V and J are TRBV14 and TRBJ2-1, with D possibly TRBD2 on 6 matching bases. This CDR3 comprises 15 residues. Germline lookup yields CDR1 SGHDN and CDR2 FVKESK. The ends were cut back, 2 bases at V and 0 bases at J, with 8 bases in the middle. CDR3 DNA sequence: TGTGCCAGCAGCCAAATGGGAGGCTCCTACAATGAGCAGTTCTTC. This gives the protein CASSQMGGSYNEQFF.

This chain joins TRBV28 and TRBJ2-7; D ambiguous. V lost 4 bases to trimming and J lost 2 bases, with 3 bases between them. Germline CDR1 is MDHEN and CDR2 is SYDVKM. The CDR3 is 11 amino acids. CDR3 bases: TGTGCCAGCAGTTCGACCTACGAGCAGTACTTC. The encoded protein is CASSSTYEQYF.

The chain couples TRBV7-9 to TRBJ2-1, with TRBD2 matching over 12 bases. The junction had 4 bases not matched to a gene; V was cut back by 5 bases and J by 2 bases. Looked up from germline, CDR1 is SEHNR and CDR2 is FQNEAQ (reference sequence). This CDR3 has 16 residues. CDR3 protein: CASSQGLAGTYNEQFF. The DNA for the CDR3 is TGTGCCAGCAGCCAAGGACTAGCGGGAACCTACAATGAGCAGTTCTTC.

The gene calls are TRBV7-3 and TRBJ2-1; D might be TRBD2 (6 bases). V was pared by 2 bases and J by 2 bases, with 13 bases between. Germline loops: CDR1 SGHTA, CDR2 FQGTGA. There are 16 residues in the CDR3. CDR3 residues: CASSLVASATYNEQFF. The CDR3 coding sequence is TGTGCCAGCAGCTTAGTCGCTAGCGCAACCTACAATGAGCAGTTCTTC.

The rearrangement uses TRBV11-2 and TRBJ2-4; a possible D gene is TRBD2 (5 bases). The V end lost 5 bases, the J end lost 5 bases, and 16 bases lay between the germline ends. Germline loops: CDR1 SGHAT, CDR2 FQNNGV. CDR3 length equals 15 residues. The CDR3 DNA is TGTGCCAGCAGCCTCGAAGGACTCTCGGAAAACATTCAGTACTTC. Translation gives CASSLEGLSENIQYF.

This chain connects TRBV7-9 to TRBJ2-1; D possibly corresponds to TRBD2 (6 bases). The CDR3 has 16 amino acids. V lost 0 bases to trimming and J lost 2 bases, with 11 bases between them. Germline CDR1 SEHNR, CDR2 FQNEAQ (reference sequence). The DNA of the CDR3 is TGTGCCAGCAGCTTAGCGCAACCGGGAGCCTACAATGAGCAGTTCTTC. Protein sequence: CASSLAQPGAYNEQFF.

This clone was counted once. The rearrangement uses TRBV7-2 and TRBJ2-2, with TRBD2 matching over 7 bases. J was trimmed by 7 bases and V by 2 bases; bases with no gene match: 10. The germline gives CDR1 SGHTA, CDR2 FQGNSA. The CDR3 length is 16 residues. The CDR3 nucleotides read TGTGCCAGCAGCTTATTCAATGCGGGAGCGGGCGGGGAGCTGTTTTTT. It yields the protein CASSLFNAGAGGELFF.

The rearrangement joins TRBV19 to TRBJ2-1; TRBD1 might be the D (6 bases). From germline, CDR1 is LNHDA and CDR2 SQIVND (reference sequence). The CDR3 consists of 13 residues. V gave up 10 bases and J gave up 0 bases, with 10 bases separating them. CDR3 protein: CATEGVSYNEQFF. CDR3 sequence (DNA): TGTGCCACCGAGGGGGTCTCCTACAATGAGCAGTTCTTC.